This TCR beta chain appears in the sequencing data of a study of cytomegalovirus exposure and HLA in healthy donors (TCRdb year 2017). Background for the entire study: According to an earlier analysis of 587 of the donors, some 180 million T cells yielded 117 million unique TCR beta sequences and 276 Gb of sequence data. Along with the approximately 700-subject first cohort, a separate validation cohort of over a hundred different subjects was used. A later genetic analysis took genome-wide SNP genotypes for about 60% of the roughly 670 donors and used that subset as a discovery cohort. Among about 390 genotyped donors of the cohort, an average of around 240,000 unique TCR beta nucleotide sequences were sequenced per donor, 15% to 20% of them non-productive. HLA typing included class I and class II loci at four-digit resolution. The later analysis used no new phenotypic data to find candidate immune exposures, relying instead on TCR beta sequences and their occurrence across donors. The study aimed to test whether signatures of past pathogen exposure could be identified by cataloging public T cell receptors. The study used immunosequencing to profile the T cell repertoires of about 670 subjects and linked those repertoires to cytomegalovirus serostatus. Among the roughly 370 genotyped donors, approximately 76% belonged to the genetic ancestry cluster associated with self-reported Caucasian donors. An early release covering 550 to 650 HLA-typed donors comprised approximately 300 gigabases of sequencing data and about 90 million unique TCR sequences. To predict cytomegalovirus infection status, the study brought together high-throughput TCR immunosequencing, statistical association of individual TCRs with disease status, and machine learning. Donor age, sex, ethnicity and CMV serostatus were compiled together with the repertoire data. An earlier analysis of 587 of the donors used high-throughput TCR beta sequencing to judge whether each TCR beta V gene segment behaved as functional or pseudogenic. Five DR-DQ haplotypes were handled as single units for association and clustering because linkage in the cohort was strong. A later analysis re-analyzed previously published TCR beta repertoires from roughly 690 donors and added high-resolution HLA genotyping to study TCR occurrence patterns. All discovery cohort repertoires had been generated using a single sequencing platform. Typing coverage differed by locus: A, B, C, DRB1 and DQB1 were typed in about 620-640 donors, DQA1 in 500 to 550, DPA1 in some 570, and DPB1 in 450 to 480. Findings and caveats that apply to the study as a whole: According to a later genetic analysis, donors in an Asian-associated ancestry cluster had fewer N-insertions in productive TCRs than the approximately 610-donor mean. The only immune exposure information available for the cohort was CMV serostatus. The classifier was reported to diagnose cytomegalovirus status with high specificity and sensitivity in both the original and validation cohorts. According to a later analysis, TCR association rates differed among HLA loci, with DRB1 alleles showing the most associated TCRs and HLA-C alleles showing the fewest. According to a later analysis, parvovirus B19, influenza, CMV and Epstein-Barr virus appeared linked to several top co-occurrence clusters. The cohort was sequenced for TCR beta chains only, and without alpha or paired-chain data the features that could be detected were limited. Broadly in line with IMGT annotations, most TCR beta V segments showed up in productive rearrangements about 87% or about 30% of the time in an earlier analysis of 587 of the donors. At a false discovery rate of 0.05, a later analysis linked about 16,000 TCR beta sequences to specific HLA alleles. In vitro tests confirmed that three of the cytomegalovirus-associated TCR beta chains recognize cytomegalovirus antigens. When HLA alleles, especially DR and DQ, strongly co-occurred, TCR associations were difficult to assign to individual alleles. The authors suggested that the approach could potentially be generalized to other disease states and immunological phenotypes. A cluster of highly shared sequence variants was judged likely to be a technical artifact of the sequencing pipeline. Because counts were too low, roughly 18 rarely observed V segments, including chromosome 9 orphons, were left out of the earlier analysis of about 620 of the donors. An association between a missense DCLRE1C variant and V-gene and J-gene trimming of TCR beta chains was found in a later genetic analysis and replicated in an independent cohort. Most TCR sequences were seen in very few donors, while some public TCRs were found in many individuals. In the study, 150 to 200 TCR beta chains were listed as associated with cytomegalovirus. Compared with equally common non-associated chains, HLA-associated TCR beta chains in a later analysis were more clonally expanded and had lower generation probabilities. According to a later analysis, most CMV-associated TCR beta chains appeared to be HLA-restricted, and the HLA associations seemed to be driven largely by CMV exposure. Linkage disequilibrium might explain the correlated functional status among segregating V segments, but an unknown experimental factor could not be ruled out. Presence/absence analyses assumed roughly uniform sequencing depth across donors, an assumption that may not hold. Because HLA typing was missing for some donors at each locus, association tests included only the typed subset. A further reported finding was that TCR beta sequences accurately predicted the HLA-A and HLA-B alleles for most subjects in the first cohort.

The cohort was made up of roughly 670 healthy bone marrow donors. At the time of sampling, all cohort members were nominally healthy, though unrecorded immune exposures were likely present. The donor was CMV seropositive and belonged to the group of 250 to 350 seropositive cohort members. Each donor provided a peripheral blood sample, and peripheral blood mononuclear cells were used for TCR beta sequencing. The Qiagen DNeasy Blood Extraction Kit was used to extract genomic DNA from the blood cell samples. As for this clone: The antigen it recognizes is unknown. One end of the junction is discordant with germline, which a read error may explain.

To prepare the library, the immunoSEQ multiplex PCR assay was applied. For the multiplex PCR, a mixture combining 60 forward primers for TCR Vbeta segments and 13 reverse primers for TCR Jbeta segments was used. Amplification of the CDR3 region of rearranged TCR beta genes was performed with a multiplex PCR assay on genomic DNA. On the Illumina HiSeq System, the amplified TCR beta libraries were sequenced as 87-base-pair reads. Per the original workflow: Across the roughly 640 repertoires, a later analysis counted around 80 million unique TCR beta chains, around 10 million of which were shared by at least two donors. Raw reads were error-corrected and collapsed into unique sequences by a nearest-neighbor algorithm in which closely related sequences were merged to remove PCR and sequencing errors. Alignment of CDR3 sequences to IMGT reference sequences was used to assign V, D and J gene segments. For a sequence to be retained, at least a six-nucleotide match to both a V gene segment and a J gene segment was required. Rearrangements were classified as productive when the CDR3 lacked stop codons and remained in frame with V and J, and all other rearrangements were classified as non-productive. CDR3 was defined according to IMGT convention as the region running from the second conserved V-encoded cysteine to the conserved J-encoded phenylalanine. The earlier analysis of around 640 of the donors excluded sequences that lacked an unambiguous match to a single V gene segment. An earlier analysis of several hundred of the donors called V segments functional above 56.7% productive rearrangements and segregating when the between-donor standard deviation exceeded 5%. A statistical classification framework was built to diagnose cytomegalovirus status from the catalog of TCR beta chain sequences. In a later analysis, TCR nucleotide sequences were compared against IMGT/GENE-DB human TR gene sequences so that V and J genes could be assigned. In a later analysis, CDR3 sequences and most-parsimonious VDJ recombination scenarios were assigned using the TCRdist pipeline. A later analysis defined each TCR beta chain by its CDR3 amino acid sequence plus V-gene family, and excluded reads lacking a unique V-gene family. A later analysis removed several hundred highly shared, low-generation-probability nucleotide sequences to deal with suspected cross-contamination and a sequencing artifact. In a later analysis, a clonal expansion index for each public chain was calculated from normalized within-repertoire ranks of inferred template counts. In a later analysis, generation probabilities were computed using a VDJ recombination model fitted to out-of-frame rearrangements, and the results were checked against IGoR. In a later analysis, hypergeometric tests were used to score TCR-TCR, TCR-HLA and TCR-CMV co-occurrence, with a repertoire-size bias correction applied to TCR pairs. To estimate false discovery rates, a later analysis permuted the HLA or CMV assignments 20 times. In a later analysis, co-occurring TCRs were grouped using DBSCAN, with TCRdist sequence similarity added in when clustering inside HLA-allele-positive subsets. Repertoires with fewer than 30,000 or more than 120,000 public chains, plus five repertoires with anomalous nucleotide sharing, were excluded from co-occurrence clustering. What TCRdb holds here is the immuneACCESS table cut down to in-frame rearrangements. Part of the clones is not present; checked against another copy, under half of the missing clones reflect an unresolved V gene, and the others are unexplained. Clone size and the V and J calls come from that table; the DNA yielded D and trimming. Here the sample has 160,000 or so clones; more than 75% occur a single time. The ten largest clones add up to 9.5% to 10% of the sample.

This TCR derives from a man between 18 and 29 years old in good health and CMV-seropositive. Sequencing was carried out using PBMCs.

The bases are TGTGCCAGCAGCCCCAAACTAAGACTAGCCCGGGTCCCCAATAAGCAGTTCTTC. Its product reads: CASSPKLRLARVPNKQFF. Recombination joined TRBV11-2 with TRBJ2-1; TRBD2 lines up with 7 middle nucleotides. From the germline V gene, CDR1 is SGHAT and CDR2 is FQNNGV. The CDR3 measures 18 amino acids from cysteine to phenylalanine. CDR3 DNA is the only sequence kept; it has 54 bases, read in frame from the first base.